This is a list of T cell receptor beta chains from one sample in a study of somatic mutations in cytotoxic T cells in rheumatoid arthritis. TCRdb keeps only in-frame clones here, not all; method: immunoSEQ multiplex PCR. The table lists around 16,000 clones, under 80% of them singletons. Material for sequencing was CD8+ T cells sorted from blood. The receptor set was obtained from an adult with rheumatoid arthritis. The CDR3 runs from the conserved cysteine through the conserved F or W. A D gene is named only where the DNA matches it firmly. The listing skips clone size in some rows; elsewhere it reads once, few, many or a size class.

d_call	v_call	j_call	clone_size	cdr3_aa	cdr3_nt
TRBD1	TRBV5-4	TRBJ1-1	.	CASSPTGVNTEAFF	TGTGCCAGCAGCCCTACAGGGGTGAACACTGAAGCTTTCTTT
TRBD1	TRBV6-1	TRBJ2-5	.	CASSELTGDQETQYF	TGTGCCAGCAGTGAGTTGACAGGGGATCAAGAGACCCAGTACTTC
.	TRBV2	TRBJ2-5	.	CASSPSQGGRETQYF	TGTGCCAGCTCCCCATCACAGGGCGGTAGAGAGACCCAGTACTTC
TRBD1	TRBV28	TRBJ2-7	.	CASSRQGTYEQYF	TGTGCCAGCAGTCGACAGGGAACCTACGAGCAGTACTTC
.	TRBV4-1	TRBJ1-1	.	CASSPLMGDSGTEAFF	TGCGCCAGCAGCCCTCTCATGGGGGACTCCGGGACTGAAGCTTTCTTT
.	TRBV27	TRBJ1-2	.	CASSLYPGTVGYTF	TGTGCCAGCAGTTTATACCCCGGGACGGTTGGCTACACCTTC
.	TRBV4-2	TRBJ1-4	.	CASSLNSNEKLFF	TGTGCCAGCAGCTTGAATTCGAATGAAAAACTGTTTTTT
.	TRBV27	TRBJ2-3	.	CASSSGPPSTDTQYF	TGTGCCAGCAGTTCCGGACCCCCTAGCACAGATACGCAGTATTTT
.	TRBV19	TRBJ1-1	few	CASSIGTSDSAFF	TGTGCCAGTAGTATTGGCACATCCGATTCAGCTTTCTTT
TRBD2	TRBV5-4	TRBJ2-7	few	CASSFNLAGVEEQYF	TGTGCCAGCAGCTTTAATCTAGCGGGAGTGGAAGAGCAGTACTTC
TRBD1	TRBV27	TRBJ1-1	.	CASRGTGGFTEAFF	TGTGCCAGCAGAGGGACAGGGGGTTTTACTGAAGCTTTCTTT
.	TRBV7-9	TRBJ1-1	.	CASSLVGEAFF	TGTGCCAGCAGCTTAGTTGGAGAAGCTTTCTTT
.	TRBV7-2	TRBJ2-7	.	CASSLERPYEQYF	TGTGCCAGCAGCTTAGAACGACCCTACGAGCAGTACTTC
.	TRBV5-6	TRBJ2-2	.	CASSLVENTGELFF	TGTGCCAGCAGCTTGGTAGAGAACACCGGGGAGCTGTTTTTT
.	TRBV7-2	TRBJ2-7	.	CASSFPGPYEQYF	TGTGCCAGCAGCTTTCCGGGGCCTTACGAGCAGTACTTC
TRBD1	TRBV6-5	TRBJ2-5	.	CASRKRQGWETQYF	TGTGCCAGCAGGAAAAGACAGGGGTGGGAGACCCAGTACTTC
TRBD2	TRBV6-5	TRBJ2-1	.	CASSYKREAEQFF	TGTGCCAGCAGTTACAAGCGGGAGGCTGAGCAGTTCTTC
.	TRBV11-2	TRBJ2-7	.	CASSEYYEQYF	TGTGCCAGCAGCGAATACTACGAGCAGTACTTC
.	TRBV7-9	TRBJ2-7	.	CASSQDHSISYEQYF	TGTGCCAGCAGCCAAGATCATTCTATCTCCTACGAGCAGTACTTC
TRBD2	TRBV30	TRBJ2-1	once	CAWIGYSGVPNEQFF	TGTGCCTGGATAGGATATAGCGGGGTACCTAATGAACAGTTCTTC
.	TRBV6-4	TRBJ2-3	.	CASSDNSGTDTQYF	TGTGCCAGCAGTGACAACTCCGGCACAGATACGCAGTATTTT
.	TRBV19	TRBJ2-1	.	CASSILLTTYNEQFF	TGTGCCAGTAGTATACTACTCACTACCTACAATGAGCAGTTCTTC
TRBD2	TRBV14	TRBJ2-7	.	CASSLGRGGTYEQYF	TGTGCCAGCAGCCTTGGACGGGGGGGGACCTACGAGCAGTACTTC
.	TRBV7-9	TRBJ2-1	medium-sized	CASSLQDNEQFF	TGTGCCAGCAGCTTACAGGACAATGAGCAGTTCTTC
.	TRBV30	TRBJ1-2	.	CAWSVGRGYYGYTF	TGTGCCTGGAGTGTCGGAAGGGGGTACTATGGCTACACCTTC
.	TRBV1	TRBJ2-7	.	CTSSQTTSPLAGVSYEQYF	TGCACCAGCAGCCAAACAACTTCACCCCTAGCGGGAGTGTCCTACGAGCAGTACTTC
.	TRBV2	TRBJ1-2	.	CACWRYNYGYTF	TGTGCCTGCTGGAGGTATAACTATGGCTACACCTTC
.	TRBV25-1	TRBJ2-7	.	CASSEYAGSSYEQYF	TGTGCCAGCAGTGAATACGCAGGGAGTTCCTACGAGCAGTACTTC
.	TRBV28	TRBJ1-2	.	CASKEAGNYGYTF	TGTGCCAGCAAAGAGGCAGGGAACTATGGCTACACCTTC
TRBD1	TRBV19	TRBJ2-3	.	CASRGQAPDTQYF	TGTGCCAGTAGGGGACAGGCCCCAGATACGCAGTATTTT
.	TRBV18	TRBJ2-3	once	CASSPGRPDTQYF	TGTGCCAGCTCACCAGGTCGTCCAGATACGCAGTATTTT
TRBD1	TRBV18	TRBJ2-3	.	CASSPTGQGANTQYF	TGTGCCAGCTCACCAACGGGACAGGGGGCGAATACGCAGTATTTT
.	TRBV4-1	TRBJ1-5	.	CASSQSENQPQHF	TGCGCCAGCAGCCAGTCTGAAAATCAGCCCCAGCATTTT
TRBD2	TRBV7-8	TRBJ2-7	once	CASSGGGLAGPYEQYF	TGTGCCAGCAGCGGGGGAGGGCTAGCGGGTCCCTACGAGCAGTACTTC
TRBD1	TRBV7-9	TRBJ1-2	few	CASSLYRTGYGYTF	TGTGCCAGCAGCTTATACCGGACAGGGTATGGCTACACCTTC